This TCR beta chain was sequenced in a study of blood T cell repertoires in COVID-19. Study context: From the United States, Italy and Spain came samples of acute and convalescent COVID-19.

In the original workflow: Nucleated cell counts were estimated from reference gene primer amplification. Measured with immunoSEQ multiplex PCR; TCRdb has only the in-frame clones, and not every one. D and trimming were read from the DNA, whereas the V and J calls and clone size are those reported in that table. The sample includes approximately 190,000 clones, 82% of them seen just once. Patients of the Seattle cohort, enrolled during active infection, were followed longitudinally. The CDR3 is 13 residues long. V was pared by 5 bases and J by 5 bases, with 5 bases of the junction left unmatched. In germline, CDR1 is SGHDT, CDR2 YYEEEE.

The TCR was taken from a woman in her fifties or sixties with COVID-19, enrolled during active disease. The sequenced material came from peripheral blood. This chain joins TRBV5-6 and TRBJ1-2; 8 bases are shared with TRBD1. The CDR3 DNA sequence: TGTGCCAGCAGACAGGACAGGGATTATGGCTACACCTTC. Translating it yields CASRQDRDYGYTF. Complete variable domain (other parts from reference TRBV5-6 and TRBJ1-2): DAGVTQSPTHLIKTRGQQVTLRCSPKSGHDTVSWYQQALGQGPQFIFQYYEEEERQRGNFPDRFSGHQFPNYSSELNVNALLLGDSALYLCASRQDRDYGYTFGSGTRLTVV.